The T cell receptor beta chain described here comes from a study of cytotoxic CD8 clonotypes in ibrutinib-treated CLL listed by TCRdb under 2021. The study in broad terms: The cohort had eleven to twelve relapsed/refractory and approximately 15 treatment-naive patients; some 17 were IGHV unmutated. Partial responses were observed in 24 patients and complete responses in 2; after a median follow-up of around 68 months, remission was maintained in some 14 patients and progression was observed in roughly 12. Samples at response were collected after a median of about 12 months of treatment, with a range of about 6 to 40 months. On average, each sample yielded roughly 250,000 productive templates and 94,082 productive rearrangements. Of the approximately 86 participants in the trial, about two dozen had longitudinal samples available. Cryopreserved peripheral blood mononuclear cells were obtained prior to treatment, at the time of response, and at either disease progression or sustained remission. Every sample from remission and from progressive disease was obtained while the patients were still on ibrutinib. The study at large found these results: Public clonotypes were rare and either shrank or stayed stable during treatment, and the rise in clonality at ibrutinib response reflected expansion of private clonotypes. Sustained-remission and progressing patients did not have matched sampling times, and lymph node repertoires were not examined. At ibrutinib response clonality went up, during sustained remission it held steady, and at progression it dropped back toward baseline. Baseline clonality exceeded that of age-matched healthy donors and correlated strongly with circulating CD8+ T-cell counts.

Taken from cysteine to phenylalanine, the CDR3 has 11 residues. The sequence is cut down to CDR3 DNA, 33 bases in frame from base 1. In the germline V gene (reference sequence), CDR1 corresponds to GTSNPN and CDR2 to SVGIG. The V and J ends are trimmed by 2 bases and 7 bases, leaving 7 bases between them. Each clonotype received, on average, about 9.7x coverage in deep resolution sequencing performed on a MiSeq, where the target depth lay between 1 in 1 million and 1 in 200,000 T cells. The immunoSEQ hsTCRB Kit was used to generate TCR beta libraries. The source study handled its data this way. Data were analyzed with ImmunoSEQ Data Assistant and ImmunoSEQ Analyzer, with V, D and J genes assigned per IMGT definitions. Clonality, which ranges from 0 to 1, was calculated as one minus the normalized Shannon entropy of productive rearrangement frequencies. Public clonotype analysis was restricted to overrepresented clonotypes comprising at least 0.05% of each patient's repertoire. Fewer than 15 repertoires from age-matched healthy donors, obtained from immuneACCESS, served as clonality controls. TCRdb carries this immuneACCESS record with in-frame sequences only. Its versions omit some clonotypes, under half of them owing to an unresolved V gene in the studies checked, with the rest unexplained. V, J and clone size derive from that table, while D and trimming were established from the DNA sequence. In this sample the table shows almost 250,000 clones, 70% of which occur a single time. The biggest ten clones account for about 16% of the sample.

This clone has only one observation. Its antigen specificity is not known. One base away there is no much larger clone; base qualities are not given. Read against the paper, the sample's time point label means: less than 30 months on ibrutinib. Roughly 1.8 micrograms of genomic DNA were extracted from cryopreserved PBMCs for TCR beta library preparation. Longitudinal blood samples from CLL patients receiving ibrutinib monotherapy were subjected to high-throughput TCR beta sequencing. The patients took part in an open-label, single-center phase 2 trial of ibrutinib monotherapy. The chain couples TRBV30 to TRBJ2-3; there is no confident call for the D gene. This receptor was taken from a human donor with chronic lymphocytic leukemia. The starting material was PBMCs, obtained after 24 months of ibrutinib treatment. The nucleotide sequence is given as TGTGCCTGGAGTCCCGCTAATACGCAGTATTTT. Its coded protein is CAWSPANTQYF.